Listed here is a single TCR beta chain. The sample originates from a study of OX40 agonist ivuxolimab in advanced cancers. This table comes from immunoSEQ multiplex PCR, and its TCRdb copy is limited to in-frame clones, with some not included. The sample contains about 53,000 clones, approximately 80% of which appear only once. CDR1 SGHNT and CDR2 YENEEA come from the germline V gene. The CDR3 totals 14 residues. Trimming took 5 bases from V and 4 from J, leaving 14 bases between them. This sequence originates from an adult with an advanced solid tumor such as melanoma, head and neck, liver or kidney cancer. J is TRBJ1-1 and V is TRBV11-3, with TRBD1 as a possible D gene (6 bases). Sequenced material: CD4+ or CD8+ T cells sorted from blood, taken in a trial of the OX40 agonist ivuxolimab. CDR3 bases: TGTGCCAGCAGCCGAACCGGGACAATCACTGAAGCTTTCTTT. Translation gives CASSRTGTITEAFF.